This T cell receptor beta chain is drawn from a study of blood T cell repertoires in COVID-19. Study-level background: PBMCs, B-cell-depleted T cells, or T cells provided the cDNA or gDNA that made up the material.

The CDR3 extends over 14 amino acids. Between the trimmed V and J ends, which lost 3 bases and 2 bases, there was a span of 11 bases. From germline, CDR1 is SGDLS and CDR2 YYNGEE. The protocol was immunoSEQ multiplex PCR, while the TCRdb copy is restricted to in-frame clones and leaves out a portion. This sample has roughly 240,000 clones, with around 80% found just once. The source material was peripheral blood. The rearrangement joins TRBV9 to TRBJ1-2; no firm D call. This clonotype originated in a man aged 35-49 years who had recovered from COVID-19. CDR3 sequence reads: CASSGRSPNYGYTF. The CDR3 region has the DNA TGTGCCAGCAGCGGTAGATCACCGAACTATGGCTACACCTTC.